This TCR beta chain was profiled in a study of blood T cell repertoires in COVID-19. About the research overall: The origin of the acute and convalescent COVID-19 samples was the United States, Italy and Spain.

The CDR3 totals 11 residues. From germline, CDR1 is MNHEY and CDR2 SMNVEV (reference sequence). V was clipped by 6 bases and J by 7 bases, with 7 bases between them. Measured with immunoSEQ multiplex PCR; TCRdb has only the in-frame clones, and not every one. The data show tens of thousands of clones, 85% to 90% seen once. The sequencing sample was made of peripheral blood. This receptor was obtained from a man in his 60s with acute or convalescent COVID-19. The rearrangement links TRBV27 to TRBJ2-1; D might be TRBD2 (6 bases). The CDR3 DNA follows: TGTGCCAGCAGCGGAGGGAATGAGCAGTTCTTC. Protein sequence: CASSGGNEQFF.